The 15 T cell receptor beta chains given below trace back to one sample, sequenced in a study of CD8 T cells in ankylosing spondylitis. General study results and limits: A TCR beta motif made of fewer than ten highly homologous variants seemed typical of ankylosing spondylitis blood.

MiXCR, applied by TCRdb to the 5' RACE reads, yields one record per CDR3 protein. The sample carries approximately 400,000 distinct CDR3 sequences, roughly 15% recorded once. These TCRs are of unknown antigen specificity. The sample consisted of blood, either unsorted or a sorted T cell fraction (not recorded which). These receptors all stem from a male donor with ankylosing spondylitis.

A few counts support this clonotype. V gene TRBV20-1 combines with J gene TRBJ2-1; 13 bases align to TRBD2. There are 15 residues in the CDR3. V gave up 4 bases and J gave up 5 bases; unmatched junction bases: 5. Germline V lookup: CDR1 DFQATT, CDR2 SNEGSKA (reference sequence). The CDR3 nucleotides are TGCAGTGCTACGACTAGCGGGAGGCCCAACAATGAGCAGTTCTTC. Its protein is CSATTSGRPNNEQFF.

The genes are TRBV20-1 and TRBJ1-3, with 9 bases fitting TRBD1. The J segment lost 2 bases and the V segment lost 7 bases, leaving 9 bases of the junction unmatched. The germline V gene encodes CDR1 DFQATT and CDR2 SNEGSKA (reference sequence). This CDR3 has 15 amino acids. The CDR3 DNA sequence: TGCAGTGTCTTACCACAGGGGGCGCCTGGAAACACCATATATTTT. Protein product: CSVLPQGAPGNTIYF.

The chain links TRBV7-9 to TRBJ1-2, with D possibly matching TRBD1 (6 bases). There are 11 residues in the CDR3. The germline gives CDR1 SEHNR, CDR2 FQNEAQ (reference sequence). The V end lost 8 bases, the J end lost 4 bases, and 8 bases lay between the germline ends. This CDR3 is CASQGSYGYTF. CDR3 sequence (DNA): TGTGCCAGCCAGGGGTCCTATGGCTACACCTTC. The variable domain in full, with the rest retrieved from reference TRBV7-9 and TRBJ1-2, is DTGVSQNPRHKITKRGQNVTFRCDPISEHNRLYWYRQTLGQGPEFLTYFQNEAQLEKSRLLSDRFSAERPKGSFSTLEIQRTEQGDSAMYLCASQGSYGYTFGSGTRLTVV.

The chain joins TRBV20-1 to TRBJ2-7, with D perhaps being TRBD1 or TRBD2 (5 bases each). The germline V gene has CDR1 DFQATT and CDR2 SNEGSKA (reference sequence). V lost 6 bases, J lost 0 bases, and 18 bases lay in between. This CDR3 has 15 amino acids. As DNA, the CDR3 is TGCAGTGCCGACGGGACCGTCCAGAGCTCCTACGAGCAGTACTTC. As protein: CSADGTVQSSYEQYF.

Only a few counts were recorded for this clonotype. The V call is TRBV20-1, the J call TRBJ1-4, with no clear D. This CDR3 has 15 amino acids. V lost 7 bases to trimming and J lost 0 bases, with 15 bases between them. Germline-derived CDR1 and CDR2 are DFQATT and SNEGSKA (reference sequence). For the CDR3, the DNA is TGCAGTGTTATGAAGCGGAGCGCAACTAATGAAAAACTGTTTTTT. This sequence encodes CSVMKRSATNEKLFF.

J is TRBJ2-2 and V is TRBV6-1, with TRBD1 matching 11 bases. This CDR3 spans 16 amino acids. Trimming took 6 bases from V and 4 from J; bases not matched to a gene: 7. Looked up from germline, CDR1 is MNHNS and CDR2 is SASEGT. The CDR3 sequence: CASSLPGTGGTGELFF. CDR3 in DNA: TGTGCCAGCAGCCTCCCCGGGACAGGGGGCACCGGGGAGCTGTTTTTT.

This clonotype was recorded a few times. This CDR3 is CSARDLGVREKLFF. Written as DNA, the CDR3 is TGCAGTGCTAGAGATCTTGGGGTTAGGGAAAAACTGTTTTTT. The V and J genes are TRBV20-1 and TRBJ1-4, with no clear D. V lost 0 bases and J 8 bases, leaving 13 bases between the germline ends. CDR1 is DFQATT, CDR2 SNEGSKA, per germline (reference sequence). This CDR3 is built from 14 residues.

This clonotype turned up a few times. J is TRBJ2-7 and V is TRBV7-9; D call uncertain. The CDR3 runs to 14 residues. Trimming pared 1 base from V and 3 bases from J, leaving 10 bases between. CDR1 and CDR2 (germline): SEHNR, FQNEAQ (reference sequence). For the CDR3, the DNA is TGTGCCAGCAGCTTAGGGGGTACCGTCTACGAGCAGTACTTC. Translated: CASSLGGTVYEQYF.

This clonotype was counted at least ten times. The chain employs TRBV5-1 and TRBJ1-2; maybe TRBD1 (5 bases). This CDR3 has 13 residues. V was shortened by 5 bases and J by 2 bases, with 10 bases between the two germline ends. Germline V CDR1 and CDR2: SGHRS, YFSETQ. For the CDR3, the DNA is TGCGCCAGCAGTCAAGACAGAAACTATGGCTACACCTTC. This encodes CASSQDRNYGYTF. The full variable domain, with the rest looked up from reference TRBV5-1 and TRBJ1-2, is KAGVTQTPRYLIKTRGQQVTLSCSPISGHRSVSWYQQTPGQGLQFLFEYFSETQRNKGNFPGRFSGRQFSNSRSEMNVSTLELGDSALYLCASSQDRNYGYTFGSGTRLTVV.

The V gene is TRBV19, the J gene TRBJ2-5; a possible D gene is TRBD2 (6 bases). Germline V gene lookup returns CDR1 LNHDA and CDR2 SQIVND (reference sequence). V lost 8 bases and J 3 bases, leaving 13 bases between the germline ends. The CDR3 has 13 amino acids. The CDR3 spells CASSVGRKETQYF. CDR3 bases: TGTGCCAGTTCAGTAGGGAGGAAAGAGACCCAGTACTTC.

This clonotype was seen repeatedly, ten times or more. CDR3 bases: TGCGCCAGCAGCCAACCGAAAATCCTGACCGGTAATGAAAAACTGTTTTTT. It yields the protein CASSQPKILTGNEKLFF. The chain carries TRBV4-3 and TRBJ1-4; D unclear. Germline V gene sequence: CDR1 LGHNA, CDR2 YSLEER. V lost 2 bases to trimming and J lost 4 bases, with 17 bases between them. The CDR3 has 17 residues.

In this sample, this clonotype turned up a few times. The V and J genes are TRBV27 and TRBJ1-2; the match to TRBD1 covers 7 bases. CDR3 length: 12 residues. Germline V gene data show CDR1 as MNHEY and CDR2 as SMNVEV (reference sequence). The V gene end was trimmed by 7 bases and the J gene end by 12 bases; junction bases not matched to a gene: 11. This CDR3 reads CASKRPGGEDTF. The CDR3 DNA sequence: TGTGCCAGCAAAAGGCCAGGGGGGGAGGACACCTTC.

This clonotype was counted between two and nine times. The chain links TRBV7-2 to TRBJ1-4, with 9 positions matching TRBD1. Germline CDR1 SGHTA, CDR2 FQGNSA. Trimming cost V 5 bases and J 5 bases; bases outside gene matches: 3. The CDR3 contains 14 residues. CDR3 amino acids: CASSRTGVNEKLFF. CDR3 DNA: TGTGCCAGCAGCCGGACAGGGGTGAATGAAAAACTGTTTTTT.

The chain carries TRBV3-1 and TRBJ2-1; D might be TRBD2 (5 bases). CDR1 and CDR2 (germline): LGHDT, YNNKEL (reference sequence). This CDR3 is built from 14 residues. Trimming removed 3 bases at V and 7 bases at J, with 13 bases between. CDR3 in amino acids: CASSHLDPGNEQFF. In DNA form, the CDR3 reads TGTGCCAGCAGCCACCTGGACCCGGGGAATGAGCAGTTCTTC.

This clonotype has just a few counts. V usage is TRBV29-1 and J usage is TRBJ1-6; tentative D call: TRBD1 (6 bases). This CDR3 has 13 amino acids. V was clipped by 5 bases and J by 10 bases, with 15 bases between them. Germline CDR1 SQVTM, CDR2 ANQGSEA. CDR3 sequence reads: CSVRLQGDSPLHF. The CDR3 DNA reads as TGCAGCGTTAGATTACAGGGTGACTCACCCCTCCACTTT.